This T cell receptor beta chain was observed in a study of beta chain features in type 1 diabetes. Study results and limitations: For patients, the naive, central memory and Treg TCRB repertoires appeared more alike than for healthy donors. Cells carrying high TCR expression could end up over-represented when cDNA is sequenced. These data did not resolve whether HLA type affects TCRB rearrangement.

Germline lookup yields CDR1 SSHAT and CDR2 FNYEAQ (reference sequence). V shed 0 bases and J shed 4 bases, with 5 bases lying between them. The CDR3 spans 13 residues. Concerning this clone itself: The antigen is undetermined.

All of the isolated RNA was reverse transcribed, so expressed TCRB transcripts were sequenced. An average roughly 3.6 million reads came from naive, central memory and regulatory T cell samples. Clones were read by immunoSEQ multiplex PCR, and TCRdb kept only the in-frame ones, dropping some. The table shows 620,000 or so clones, with roughly 16% occurring only once. The chain recombines TRBV7-7 with TRBJ2-3; no clear D gene. Sequenced: naive CD4+ T cells from blood. This receptor was taken from a man aged 18 to 29 in good health. CDR3 in DNA: TGTGCCAGCAGCTTAGCGATGGCAGATACGCAGTATTTT. Its translation: CASSLAMADTQYF.